The present T cell receptor (beta chain) was sequenced within a study of memory CD4+ T cells and cytomegalovirus serostatus. Study outcomes and limitations: The CMV-associated TCR signature appears largely within the CD4+ memory repertoire.

In germline, CDR1 is SSHAT, CDR2 FNYEAQ (reference sequence). This CDR3 contains 15 residues. As concerns this clone: Its antigen is as yet unknown.

Here immunoSEQ multiplex PCR was the method, and the copy in TCRdb shows in-frame clones only, minus some. The sample holds some 65,000 clones, around three quarters seen once. The sort gate was single viable CD3+CD4+CD8-CD45RO+ cells for memory CD4+ T cells. The source material was memory CD4+ T cells from blood. V usage is TRBV7-7 and J usage is TRBJ2-5; maybe TRBD2 (6 bases). The sequence derives from an adult in good health and CMV-seronegative. Some clones in this sample may be carry-over from other donors' samples. Written as DNA, the CDR3 is TGTGCTAGCGCGCCAAGATGGGACTCCCAAGAGACCCAGTACTTC. It specifies CASAPRWDSQETQYF.